These 3 T cell receptor beta chains were all obtained from the same sample, sequenced in a study of immune cell composition in non-small cell lung cancer. TCRdb's copy holds only in-frame clones and misses some; the assay was immunoSEQ multiplex PCR. This table holds several thousand clones, about two thirds found once. Normal lung was taken at the farthest possible site, at least 3 cm from tumour. The same sample was also studied in work on CD4 T cells in lung cancer.

The sequencing sample was made of non-adjacent lung tissue. The receptors were sampled from a human donor with non-small cell lung cancer.

CDR3 sequence reads: CASSQAPVGEANEQFF. CDR3 bases: TGCGCCAGCAGCCAAGCCCCAGTGGGGGAGGCGAATGAGCAGTTCTTC. V is TRBV4-1 and J is TRBJ2-1; D perhaps matches TRBD2 (6 bases). The germline V gene has CDR1 MGHRA and CDR2 YSYEKL. This CDR3 comprises 16 residues. Deletions cut 1 base from V and 7 bases from J, with 17 bases between.

This clone has a handful of counts. Here the CDR3 reads CSVLPQGDTQYF. CDR3 bases: TGCAGCGTTCTACCCCAGGGGGATACGCAGTATTTT. This chain uses TRBV29-1 with TRBJ2-3; a possible D gene is TRBD1 (6 bases). Germline loops: CDR1 SQVTM, CDR2 ANQGSEA. V was trimmed by 5 bases and J by 6 bases, leaving 12 bases between them. The CDR3 has 12 amino acids.

The rearrangement uses TRBV4-1 and TRBJ1-2; the D gene is possibly TRBD1 (6 bases). With 0 bases removed from V and 5 bases from J, the gap between germline ends came to 16 bases. Germline lookup yields CDR1 MGHRA and CDR2 YSYEKL. CDR3 length: 16 residues. DNA for the CDR3: TGCGCCAGCAGCCAAGATAACAGGGCCGAAGCTTATGGCTACACCTTC. Translating gives CASSQDNRAEAYGYTF.